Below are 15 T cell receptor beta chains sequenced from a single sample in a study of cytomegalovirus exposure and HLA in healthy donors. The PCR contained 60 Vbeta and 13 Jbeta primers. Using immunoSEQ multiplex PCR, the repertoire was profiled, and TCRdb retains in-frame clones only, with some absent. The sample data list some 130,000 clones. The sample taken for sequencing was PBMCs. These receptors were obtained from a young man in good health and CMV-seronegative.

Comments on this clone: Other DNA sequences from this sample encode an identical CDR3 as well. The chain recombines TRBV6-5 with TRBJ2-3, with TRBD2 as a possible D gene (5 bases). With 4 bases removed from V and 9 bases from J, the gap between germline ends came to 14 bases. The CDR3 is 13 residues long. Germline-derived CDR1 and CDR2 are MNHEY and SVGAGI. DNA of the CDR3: TGTGCCAGCAGTTTCGGACTTCCCGGGACGCAGTATTTT. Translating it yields CASSFGLPGTQYF.

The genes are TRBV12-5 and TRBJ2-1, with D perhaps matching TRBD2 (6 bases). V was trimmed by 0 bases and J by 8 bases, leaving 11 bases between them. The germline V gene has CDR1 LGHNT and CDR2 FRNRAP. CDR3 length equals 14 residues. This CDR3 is CASGLVGSGDEQFF. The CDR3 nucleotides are TGTGCTAGTGGTTTGGTTGGTAGCGGCGATGAGCAGTTCTTC.

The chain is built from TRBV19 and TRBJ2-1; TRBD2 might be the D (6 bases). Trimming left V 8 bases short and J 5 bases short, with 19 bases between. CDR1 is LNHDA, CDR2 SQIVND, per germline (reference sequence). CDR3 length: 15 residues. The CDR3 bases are TGTGCCAGTGGCCCCCGGGACTGGCCGAACAATGAGCAGTTCTTC. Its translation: CASGPRDWPNNEQFF.

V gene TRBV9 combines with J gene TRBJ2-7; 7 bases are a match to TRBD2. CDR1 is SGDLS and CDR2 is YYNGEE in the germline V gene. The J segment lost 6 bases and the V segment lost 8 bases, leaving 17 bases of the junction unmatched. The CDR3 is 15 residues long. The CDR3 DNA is TGTGCCAGTAGCAGAACAGGCGGGAGCATCCGCGAGCAGTACTTC. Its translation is CASSRTGGSIREQYF.

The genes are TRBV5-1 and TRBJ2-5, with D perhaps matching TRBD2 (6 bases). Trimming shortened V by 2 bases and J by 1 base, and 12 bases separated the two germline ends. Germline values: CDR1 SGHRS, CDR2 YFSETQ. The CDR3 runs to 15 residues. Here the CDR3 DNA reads TGCGCCAGCAGCTTTTTAGCGGCCGCCCAAGAGACCCAGTACTTC. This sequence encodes CASSFLAAAQETQYF.

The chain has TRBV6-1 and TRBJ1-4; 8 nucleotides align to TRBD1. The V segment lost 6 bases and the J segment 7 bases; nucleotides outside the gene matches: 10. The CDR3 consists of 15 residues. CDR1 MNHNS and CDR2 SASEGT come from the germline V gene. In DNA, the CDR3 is TGTGCCAGCAGCCCCGGACTCAGGGGGCGTGAAAAACTGTTTTTT. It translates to CASSPGLRGREKLFF.

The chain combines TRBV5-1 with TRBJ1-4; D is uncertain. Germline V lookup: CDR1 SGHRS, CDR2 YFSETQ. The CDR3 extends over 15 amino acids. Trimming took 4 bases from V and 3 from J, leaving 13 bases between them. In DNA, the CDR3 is TGCGCCAGCAGCAGACAACAGAACGCTAATGAAAAACTGTTTTTT. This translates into CASSRQQNANEKLFF. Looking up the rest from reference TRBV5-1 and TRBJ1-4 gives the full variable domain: KAGVTQTPRYLIKTRGQQVTLSCSPISGHRSVSWYQQTPGQGLQFLFEYFSETQRNKGNFPGRFSGRQFSNSRSEMNVSTLELGDSALYLCASSRQQNANEKLFFGSGTQLSVL.

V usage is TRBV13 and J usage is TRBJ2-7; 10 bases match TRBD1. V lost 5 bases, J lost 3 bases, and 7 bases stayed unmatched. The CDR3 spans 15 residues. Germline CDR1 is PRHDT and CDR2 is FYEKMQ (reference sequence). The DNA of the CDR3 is TGTGCCAGCAGCAGCCGGGACAGGGGAGTCTACGAGCAGTACTTC. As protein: CASSSRDRGVYEQYF.

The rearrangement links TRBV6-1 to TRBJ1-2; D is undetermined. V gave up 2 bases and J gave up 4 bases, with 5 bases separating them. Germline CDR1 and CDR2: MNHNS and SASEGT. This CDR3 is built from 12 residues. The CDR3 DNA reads TGTGCCAGCAGTGAACGGTTCTATGGCTACACCTTC. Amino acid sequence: CASSERFYGYTF.

CDR3 loop: CASSTETINTEAFF. In DNA, the CDR3 is TGTGCCAGTAGTACCGAGACAATTAACACTGAAGCTTTCTTT. This chain uses TRBV19 with TRBJ1-1; D is uncertain. The CDR3 extends over 14 amino acids. The germline V and J ends were trimmed by 4 bases and 2 bases, with 11 bases remaining between them. Germline CDR1 LNHDA, CDR2 SQIVND (reference sequence).

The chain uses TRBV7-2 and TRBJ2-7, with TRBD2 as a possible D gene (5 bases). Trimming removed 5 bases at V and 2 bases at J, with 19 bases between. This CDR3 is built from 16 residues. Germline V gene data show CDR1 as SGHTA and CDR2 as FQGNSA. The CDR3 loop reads CASSPSLAEPAYEQYF. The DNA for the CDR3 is TGTGCCAGCAGCCCCTCCCTAGCCGAACCGGCCTACGAGCAGTACTTC.

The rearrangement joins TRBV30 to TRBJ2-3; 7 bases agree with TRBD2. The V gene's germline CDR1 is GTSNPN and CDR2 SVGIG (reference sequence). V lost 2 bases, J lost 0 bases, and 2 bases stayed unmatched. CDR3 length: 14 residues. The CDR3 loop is CAWSPGGSTDTQYF. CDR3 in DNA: TGTGCCTGGAGTCCGGGGGGAAGCACAGATACGCAGTATTTT. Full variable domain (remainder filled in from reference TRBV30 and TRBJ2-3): SQTIHQWPATLVQPVGSPLSLECTVEGTSNPNLYWYRQAAGRGLQLLFYSVGIGQISSEVPQNLSASRPQDRQFILSSKKLLLSDSGFYLCAWSPGGSTDTQYFGPGTRLTVL.

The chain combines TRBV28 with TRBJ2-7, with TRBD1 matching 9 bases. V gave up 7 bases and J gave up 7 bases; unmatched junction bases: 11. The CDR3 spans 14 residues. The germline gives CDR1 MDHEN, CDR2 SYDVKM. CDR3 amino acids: CASNVGQGSREQYF. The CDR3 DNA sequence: TGTGCCAGCAACGTCGGACAGGGGTCTAGGGAGCAGTACTTC. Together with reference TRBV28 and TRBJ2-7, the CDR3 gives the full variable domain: DVKVTQSSRYLVKRTGEKVFLECVQDMDHENMFWYRQDPGLGLRLIYFSYDVKMKEKGDIPEGYSVSREKKERFSLILESASTNQTSMYLCASNVGQGSREQYFGPGTRLTVT.

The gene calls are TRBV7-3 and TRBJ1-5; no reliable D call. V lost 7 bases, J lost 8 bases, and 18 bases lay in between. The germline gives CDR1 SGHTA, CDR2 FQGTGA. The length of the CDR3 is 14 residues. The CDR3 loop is CASTPRHGGKPQHF. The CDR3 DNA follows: TGTGCCAGCACCCCCCGGCACGGCGGAAAGCCCCAGCATTTT. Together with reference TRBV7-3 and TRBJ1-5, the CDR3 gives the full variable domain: GAGVSQTPSNKVTEKGKYVELRCDPISGHTALYWYRQSLGQGPEFLIYFQGTGAADDSGLPNDRFFAVRPEGSVSTLKIQRTERGDSAVYLCASTPRHGGKPQHFGDGTRLSIL.

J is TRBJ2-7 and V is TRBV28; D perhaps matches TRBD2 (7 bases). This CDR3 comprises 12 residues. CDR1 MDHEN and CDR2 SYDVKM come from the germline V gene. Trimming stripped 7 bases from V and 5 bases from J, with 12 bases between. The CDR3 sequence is CASTEGGNEQYF. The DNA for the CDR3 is TGTGCCAGCACCGAGGGGGGGAACGAGCAGTACTTC.